The entry below describes one T cell receptor beta chain. The data were taken from a study of sequential checkpoint blockade in melanoma. The overall study: Randomization was 1:1 between first-line nivolumab→ipilimumab and ipilimumab→nivolumab. Maintenance nivolumab came after either treatment sequence.

Noted treatment: randomized to nivolumab then ipilimumab (arm A) or the reverse (arm B). Patients had received no earlier DNA-damaging chemotherapy. PBMC sorting kept live CD3+CD8+ cells without CD19 or CD56. Here immunoSEQ multiplex PCR was the method, and the copy in TCRdb shows in-frame clones only, minus some. The table lists 20,000 to 25,000 clones, 65% to 85% of them singletons. Between the trimmed V and J ends, which lost 5 bases and 4 bases, there was a span of 13 bases. The germline V gene encodes CDR1 MNHNY and CDR2 SVGAGI (reference sequence). The CDR3 has 14 amino acids. This clonotype originated in a human donor with melanoma. This material consisted of CD8+ T cells sorted from blood (inferred from file names), taken from a patient given nivolumab and ipilimumab in sequence. The J gene is TRBJ2-3, the V gene TRBV6-6; possibly TRBD1 for D (6 bases). CDR3 in DNA: TGTGCCAGCAGTCTACAGGGTGGGGCAGATACGCAGTATTTT. It codes for CASSLQGGADTQYF.